These 25 T cell receptor beta chains were sequenced from one sample in a study of OX40 agonist ivuxolimab in advanced cancers. This table comes from immunoSEQ multiplex PCR, and its TCRdb copy is limited to in-frame clones, with some not included. The sample lists 35,000 to 50,000 clones; 70% to 90% were seen once. The specimen comprised CD4+ or CD8+ T cells sorted from blood, sampled in a trial of the OX40 agonist ivuxolimab. The receptors come from an adult with an advanced solid tumor such as melanoma, head and neck, liver or kidney cancer.

The genes are TRBV4-1 and TRBJ2-7; the D gene is possibly TRBD1 (5 bases). The germline CDR1 and CDR2 sequences are MGHRA and YSYEKL. CDR3 size: 15 residues. The V gene lost 3 bases and the J gene lost 3 bases, with 15 bases spanning the gap. This CDR3 reads CASSHSTGTFYEQYF. Written as DNA, the CDR3 is TGCGCCAGCAGCCACTCTACAGGAACCTTCTACGAGCAGTACTTC.

This clone showed up just once. The CDR3 bases are TGCAGCGTTAAGCTAGCGGGTTACAATGAGCAGTTCTTC. Residues: CSVKLAGYNEQFF. The chain uses TRBV29-1 and TRBJ2-1; 8 bases are a match to TRBD2. Trimming cost V 5 bases and J 4 bases; bases outside gene matches: 4. The CDR3 has 13 amino acids. Germline V gene data show CDR1 as SQVTM and CDR2 as ANQGSEA.

The chain couples TRBV11-2 to TRBJ2-7, with 9 bases that match TRBD1. The V gene end was trimmed by 3 bases and the J gene end by 6 bases; junction bases not matched to a gene: 9. This CDR3 has 15 residues. The germline gives CDR1 SGHAT, CDR2 FQNNGV. In nucleotides, the CDR3 is TGTGCCAGCAGCTTCTTTTGGGACAGGGAAGTCGAGCAGTACGTC. Protein: CASSFFWDREVEQYV.

The chain is built from TRBV6-1 and TRBJ1-1; 8 bases fit TRBD1. CDR3 length: 14 amino acids. The V segment lost 6 bases and the J segment 1 base; nucleotides outside the gene matches: 4. Per the germline V gene, CDR1 is MNHNS and CDR2 is SASEGT. CDR3 nucleotides: TGTGCCAGCAGCCTGACAGGGGAGAACACTGAAGCTTTCTTT. Its translation is CASSLTGENTEAFF.

J is TRBJ1-5 and V is TRBV6-5, with D hard to call. With 6 bases removed from V and 4 bases from J, the gap between germline ends came to 13 bases. The germline V gene has CDR1 MNHEY and CDR2 SVGAGI. There are 14 residues in the CDR3. CDR3 sequence reads: CASSEGRVNQPQHF. The CDR3 coding sequence is TGTGCCAGCAGCGAAGGGCGGGTTAATCAGCCCCAGCATTTT.

V is TRBV28 and J is TRBJ2-7; 9 bases fit TRBD1. The CDR3 consists of 14 residues. CDR1 and CDR2 from the germline V gene are MDHEN and SYDVKM. Trimming at V came to 2 bases and at J to 2 bases, leaving 1 base not matched to a gene. Here the CDR3 reads CASSLGQGPYEQYV. The CDR3 DNA sequence: TGTGCCAGCAGTTTAGGACAGGGGCCCTACGAGCAGTACGTC.

The chain is built from TRBV19 and TRBJ1-1, with no clear D. CDR1 and CDR2 (germline): LNHDA, SQIVND (reference sequence). The CDR3 runs to 15 residues. Deletions cut 5 bases from V and 0 bases from J, with 13 bases between. The chain's CDR3 is CASSLAGFMNTEAFF. The DNA of the CDR3 is TGTGCCAGTAGTTTGGCGGGTTTCATGAACACTGAAGCTTTCTTT.

This chain connects TRBV5-1 to TRBJ1-5, with D maybe TRBD1 (5 bases). Per germline, CDR1 SGHRS and CDR2 YFSETQ. The CDR3 has 15 residues. V was pared by 0 bases and J by 7 bases, with 14 bases between. In nucleotides, the CDR3 is TGCGCCAGCAGCTTGGATCCAGGGTCCAGCCAGCCCCAGCATTTT. Encoded protein: CASSLDPGSSQPQHF.

This chain uses TRBV28 with TRBJ2-7; 12 bases fit TRBD2. CDR3 length: 16 amino acids. Germline lookup yields CDR1 MDHEN and CDR2 SYDVKM. V gave up 10 bases and J gave up 3 bases; unmatched junction bases: 13. For the CDR3, the DNA is TGTGCCACCAGGACTAGCGGGACGGGCTTGGGCTACGAGCAGTACTTC. The encoded protein is CATRTSGTGLGYEQYF.

V and J are TRBV6-1 and TRBJ1-1, with D possibly TRBD1 on 6 matching bases. The CDR3 sequence is 12 residues long. CDR1 is MNHNS and CDR2 is SASEGT in the germline V gene. The V gene lost 5 bases and the J gene lost 6 bases, with 10 bases spanning the gap. CDR3 region: CASSPTGPEAFF. For the CDR3, the DNA is TGTGCCAGCAGTCCGACAGGCCCTGAAGCTTTCTTT.

The chain couples TRBV5-1 to TRBJ2-7, with unresolved D. The CDR3 has 13 amino acids. Trimming took off 4 bases at V and 3 bases at J, with 11 bases between the two ends. Germline CDR1 is SGHRS and CDR2 is YFSETQ. CDR3 residues: CASSLSGGYEQYF. The CDR3 DNA sequence: TGCGCCAGCAGCCTCTCTGGCGGCTACGAGCAGTACTTC.

This chain joins TRBV25-1 and TRBJ2-2; D gene unclear. Trimming shortened V by 6 bases and J by 0 bases, and 5 bases separated the two germline ends. The CDR3 consists of 13 residues. Germline V CDR1 and CDR2: MGHDK, SYGVNS. CDR3 bases: TGTGCCAGCAGGACCGCGAACACCGGGGAGCTGTTTTTT. Translated, it gives CASRTANTGELFF.

V is TRBV6-5 and J is TRBJ2-6; no firm D call. The CDR3 has 16 amino acids. V was pared by 3 bases and J by 0 bases, with 9 bases between. Per germline, CDR1 MNHEY and CDR2 SVGAGI. In DNA form, the CDR3 reads TGTGCCAGCAGTTATGACTCCTACTCTGGGGCCAACGTCCTGACTTTC. Amino acid sequence: CASSYDSYSGANVLTF.

This chain uses TRBV4-1 with TRBJ1-2; D is perhaps TRBD1 (5 bases). The V end was cut by 3 bases, the J end by 4 bases, with 15 bases between. CDR1 and CDR2 from the germline V gene are MGHRA and YSYEKL. The CDR3 has 15 residues. The CDR3 coding sequence is TGCGCCAGCAGCCATATGTGGGGGGTCGGCTATGGCTACACCTTC. It codes for CASSHMWGVGYGYTF.

Here the CDR3 DNA reads TGTGCCAGCACTGGGGGCGGGGCAGGGTTAGGAAATGAGCAGTTCTTC. It encodes CASTGGGAGLGNEQFF. The J gene is TRBJ2-1, the V gene TRBV5-4; D tentatively fits TRBD1 or TRBD2 (6 bases each). V lost 6 bases to trimming and J lost 7 bases, with 23 bases between them. CDR3 length: 16 residues. Germline lookup yields CDR1 SGHNT and CDR2 YYREEE (reference sequence).

This chain connects TRBV6-5 to TRBJ1-2, with unresolved D. V lost 7 bases to trimming and J lost 5 bases, with 14 bases between them. Looked up from germline, CDR1 is MNHEY and CDR2 is SVGAGI. The CDR3 contains 13 residues. CDR3 loop: CASTPRGGYGYTF. Here the CDR3 DNA reads TGTGCCAGCACCCCCCGGGGAGGGTATGGCTACACCTTC.

V usage is TRBV6-5 and J usage is TRBJ1-1; TRBD1 matches at 8 bases. The V segment lost 2 bases and the J segment 12 bases; nucleotides outside the gene matches: 5. CDR1 and CDR2 (germline): MNHEY, SVGAGI. CDR3 length: 12 amino acids. CDR3 in amino acids: CASSYQTGAPFF. CDR3 nucleotide sequence: TGTGCCAGCAGTTACCAGACAGGGGCGCCTTTCTTT.

This clone was observed a few times. The chain has TRBV7-9 and TRBJ1-1, with D possibly matching TRBD1 (6 bases). V was pared by 5 bases and J by 7 bases, with 11 bases between. Looked up from germline, CDR1 is SEHNR and CDR2 is FQNEAQ (reference sequence). The CDR3 is 12 amino acids. The CDR3 is CASSQQDSEAFF. CDR3 coding DNA: TGTGCCAGCAGCCAACAGGACAGTGAAGCTTTCTTT.

The chain links TRBV7-9 to TRBJ1-2; D perhaps matches TRBD1 (5 bases). The CDR3 extends over 16 amino acids. In germline, CDR1 is SEHNR, CDR2 FQNEAQ (reference sequence). V shed 5 bases and J shed 7 bases, with 23 bases lying between them. In DNA, the CDR3 is TGTGCCAGCAGCCCCCCACAGGCAGGCGTGTCGCTTGGCTACACCTTC. This codes for CASSPPQAGVSLGYTF.

This chain connects TRBV6-5 to TRBJ1-1; no clear D gene. In germline, CDR1 is MNHEY, CDR2 SVGAGI. The CDR3 consists of 12 residues. Between the trimmed V and J ends, which lost 2 bases and 2 bases, there was a span of 3 bases. CDR3 amino acids: CASSYDNTEAFF. CDR3 nucleotide sequence: TGTGCCAGCAGTTACGATAACACTGAAGCTTTCTTT.

V and J are TRBV14 and TRBJ2-7; the match to TRBD1 covers 7 bases. Germline CDR1 SGHDN, CDR2 FVKESK. Losses at the gene ends were 6 bases for V and 3 bases for J; bases not matched to a gene: 2. CDR3 length: 12 amino acids. The CDR3 region is CASRGQNYEQYF. In DNA form, the CDR3 reads TGTGCCAGCAGGGGACAGAACTACGAGCAGTACTTC.

This clone came up once. The chain carries TRBV6-5 and TRBJ2-7, with D unresolved. CDR1 and CDR2 (germline): MNHEY, SVGAGI. CDR3 length equals 15 residues. Trimming removed 0 bases from V and 2 bases from J, with 11 bases in between. This chain's CDR3 is CASSYSLDSAYEQYF. The CDR3 DNA is TGTGCCAGCAGTTACTCGCTAGATTCCGCCTACGAGCAGTACTTC.

This clone was counted a single time. CDR3 amino acids: CASTPLGVNTEAFF. CDR3 DNA sequence: TGTGCCAGCACCCCGTTGGGGGTGAACACTGAAGCTTTCTTT. The chain combines TRBV27 with TRBJ1-1; the D gene is possibly TRBD1 (5 bases). Between the trimmed V and J ends, which lost 7 bases and 0 bases, there was a span of 12 bases. Looked up from germline, CDR1 is MNHEY and CDR2 is SMNVEV (reference sequence). CDR3 size: 14 residues.

The V call is TRBV19, the J call TRBJ1-2; the D gene is possibly TRBD1 (5 bases). Germline V lookup: CDR1 LNHDA, CDR2 SQIVND (reference sequence). This CDR3 region has 13 residues. The ends were cut back, 5 bases at V and 5 bases at J, with 12 bases in the middle. DNA for the CDR3: TGTGCCAGTAGTCTCACAGGTTATTATGGCTACACCTTC. Amino acid sequence: CASSLTGYYGYTF.

This clone was found a few times. This specimen includes other DNA sequences encoding the same CDR3. This chain links TRBV7-9 with TRBJ2-2; weak D call: TRBD1 (6 bases). Trimming cost V 5 bases and J 6 bases, with 7 bases left between them. The CDR3 consists of 12 residues. Germline CDR1 is SEHNR and CDR2 is FQNEAQ (reference sequence). CDR3 DNA: TGTGCCAGCAGCCAGGGGCCCGGGGAGCTGTTTTTT. This sequence encodes CASSQGPGELFF.